Following are 11 T cell receptor beta chains from one sample sequenced in a study of blood T cell repertoires in COVID-19. Assay used: immunoSEQ multiplex PCR; TCRdb lists only in-frame clones, some missing. The profile shows 400,000 to 550,000 clones, approximately 90% of them singletons. Material: PBMCs or T cells enriched from blood (not recorded which). The receptors come from a woman aged 18-29 years with acute COVID-19.

This clone was seen once. The V and J genes are TRBV5-8 and TRBJ2-5; 9 bases are shared with TRBD1. CDR3 size: 15 residues. CDR1 and CDR2 from the germline V gene are SGHTS and YDEGEE. Trimming cost V 3 bases and J 4 bases; bases outside gene matches: 7. The CDR3 DNA follows: TGTGCCAGCAGCTCCGGGACAGGGAGATTAGAGACCCAGTACTTC. Protein: CASSSGTGRLETQYF.

The chain joins TRBV7-2 to TRBJ1-4, with TRBD1 identical over 10 bases. V lost 5 bases, J lost 8 bases, and 8 bases stayed unmatched. CDR1 is SGHTA, CDR2 FQGNSA, per germline. This CDR3 has 15 residues. Here the CDR3 DNA reads TGTGCCAGCAGCCTAACGACAGGGGGCGAGGAAAAACTGTTTTTT. This gives the protein CASSLTTGGEEKLFF.

The chain has TRBV6-6 and TRBJ2-5; D possibly corresponds to TRBD1 (5 bases). The CDR3 has 15 amino acids. CDR1 and CDR2 from the germline V gene are MNHNY and SVGAGI (reference sequence). Trimming cost V 2 bases and J 2 bases, with 12 bases left between them. Here the CDR3 reads CASSYGQGGQETQYF. For the CDR3, the DNA is TGTGCCAGCAGTTACGGGCAGGGTGGGCAAGAGACCCAGTACTTC.

V is TRBV5-5 and J is TRBJ1-3; D is undetermined. Trimming left V 4 bases short and J 4 bases short, with 9 bases between. The CDR3 spans 13 residues. Germline V gene data show CDR1 as SGHKS and CDR2 as YYEKEE (reference sequence). The CDR3 here is CASSPYIGNTIYF. The CDR3 bases are TGTGCCAGCAGCCCGTATATCGGAAACACCATATATTTT.

The chain carries TRBV24-1 and TRBJ2-2; a possible D gene is TRBD1 (5 bases). Germline-derived CDR1 and CDR2 are KGHDR and SFDVKD. The germline V and J ends were trimmed by 7 bases and 7 bases, with 12 bases remaining between them. The CDR3 spans 13 residues. The DNA for the CDR3 is TGTGCCACCAGAGACAGCCTGGGCGGGGAGCTGTTTTTT. As protein: CATRDSLGGELFF.

The V gene is TRBV9, the J gene TRBJ2-7, with D perhaps matching TRBD1 (5 bases). The germline gives CDR1 SGDLS, CDR2 YYNGEE. This CDR3 contains 14 residues. The germline V and J ends were trimmed by 0 bases and 5 bases, with 12 bases remaining between them. The CDR3 here is CASSVGPRANEQYF. CDR3 DNA sequence: TGTGCCAGCAGCGTAGGTCCCAGGGCTAACGAGCAGTACTTC. Complete variable domain (other parts from reference TRBV9 and TRBJ2-7): DSGVTQTPKHLITATGQRVTLRCSPRSGDLSVYWYQQSLDQGLQFLIQYYNGEERAKGNILERFSAQQFPDLHSELNLSSLELGDSALYFCASSVGPRANEQYFGPGTRLTVT.

This clone was seen a single time. The J gene is TRBJ1-5, the V gene TRBV21-1; the table's D gene call, TRBD1, was not cross checked with the DNA. TRBV21-1 is described as a pseudogene. There are 17 residues in the CDR3. CDR3 loop: CASSKADRGQSNQPQHF. The DNA for the CDR3 is TGTGCCAGCAGCAAAGCGGACAGGGGGCAAAGCAATCAGCCCCAGCATTTT.

This chain links TRBV7-9 with TRBJ1-5; 7 nucleotides line up with TRBD1. The CDR3 has 13 residues. Germline CDR1 SEHNR, CDR2 FQNEAQ (reference sequence). The V gene end was trimmed by 3 bases and the J gene end by 7 bases; junction bases not matched to a gene: 3. The CDR3 protein is CASSLRQGQPQHF. CDR3 DNA: TGTGCCAGCAGCTTGCGACAGGGCCAGCCCCAGCATTTT.

The rearrangement uses TRBV3-1 (or the pseudogene TRBV3-2) and TRBJ1-3; the D gene is possibly TRBD1 (5 bases). V was clipped by 5 bases and J by 8 bases, with 16 bases between them. Germline V lookup: CDR1 LGHDT, CDR2 YNNKEL (reference sequence). The CDR3 covers 14 residues. The CDR3 coding sequence is TGTGCCAGCAGCTCCAATGGGGCCTTAGACACCATATATTTT. It encodes CASSSNGALDTIYF.

V is TRBV5-1 and J is TRBJ1-1; TRBD1 agrees at 12 bases. The V segment lost 6 bases and the J segment 4 bases; nucleotides outside the gene matches: 13. Germline CDR1 reads SGHRS; CDR2 reads YFSETQ. The CDR3 is 17 residues long. The CDR3, as DNA: TGCGCCAGCACCTCCGGGACAGGGGGCCGGGGAACCACTGAAGCTTTCTTT. Translation gives CASTSGTGGRGTTEAFF.

V is TRBV3-1 (or the pseudogene TRBV3-2) and J is TRBJ1-6; D gene ambiguous. Per germline, CDR1 LGHDT and CDR2 YNNKEL (reference sequence). The CDR3 extends over 14 amino acids. The V end was cut by 1 base, the J end by 7 bases, with 8 bases between. The CDR3 DNA reads as TGTGCCAGCAGCCAAGTTCTGGGCAATTCACCCCTCCACTTT. It yields the protein CASSQVLGNSPLHF.